The 10 T cell receptor beta chains in this list originate from one sample, sequenced in a study of CD8+ T cells in alopecia areata. cDNA prepared by RNA extraction and subsequent reverse transcription served as the template for sequencing. Generated by immunoSEQ multiplex PCR, the TCRdb table keeps only in-frame clones and is missing some. The table includes fewer than 150,000 clones, about 57% detected once. The source was CD4+ T cells sorted from blood, collected at week 0. The origin of the receptors is a human donor with alopecia areata.

This chain connects TRBV7-2 to TRBJ2-5, with D possibly being TRBD2 (6 bases). The CDR3 is 13 amino acids. V lost 3 bases to trimming and J lost 2 bases, with 7 bases between them. Germline-derived CDR1 and CDR2 are SGHTA and FQGNSA. CDR3 amino acids: CASSFGGQETQYF. In nucleotides, the CDR3 is TGTGCCAGCAGCTTCGGGGGTCAAGAGACCCAGTACTTC.

The rearrangement links TRBV4-2 to TRBJ1-3; no definite D call. The CDR3 runs 15 residues. Trimming shortened V by 0 bases and J by 0 bases, and 6 bases separated the two germline ends. Germline-derived CDR1 and CDR2 are LGHNA and YNFKEQ. CDR3 sequence reads: CASSQDVISGNTIYF. CDR3 bases: TGTGCCAGCAGCCAAGATGTGATCTCTGGAAACACCATATATTTT.

This chain uses TRBV5-6 with TRBJ1-2; tentatively, D is TRBD1 (6 bases). V was trimmed by 3 bases and J by 8 bases, leaving 23 bases between them. The CDR3 is 16 amino acids. CDR1 SGHDT and CDR2 YYEEEE come from the germline V gene. CDR3 loop: CASSSTDSHGLEGYTF. As DNA, the CDR3 is TGTGCCAGCAGCTCAACGGACAGCCACGGGCTAGAGGGCTACACCTTC.

This clone was seen a handful of times. This chain connects TRBV29-1 to TRBJ2-2; perhaps TRBD2 as D (7 bases). The germline gives CDR1 SQVTM, CDR2 ANQGSEA. CDR3 length: 13 residues. Trimming took off 7 bases at V and 4 bases at J, with 13 bases between the two ends. CDR3 DNA: TGCAGCGGCTCAAGGGGGGGCACCGGGGAGCTGTTTTTT. Amino acids: CSGSRGGTGELFF.

This clone was detected a few times. The CDR3 DNA reads as TGTGCCAGCAGCTTAGTAACCGGGACTGAAGAGACCCAGTACTTC. It yields the protein CASSLVTGTEETQYF. This chain joins TRBV11-2 and TRBJ2-5, with D perhaps matching TRBD2 (6 bases). The V end was cut by 1 base, the J end by 3 bases, with 12 bases between. The CDR3 totals 15 residues. CDR1 is SGHAT, CDR2 FQNNGV, per germline.

The rearrangement links TRBV29-1 to TRBJ2-1; D is uncertain. The CDR3 is 14 amino acids. Germline loops: CDR1 SQVTM, CDR2 ANQGSEA. V shed 4 bases and J shed 0 bases, with 10 bases lying between them. In nucleotides, the CDR3 is TGCAGCGTTGTGGCACCCGGCTCCTACAATGAGCAGTTCTTC. Amino acids: CSVVAPGSYNEQFF.

This clone occurred a few times. This chain uses TRBV7-9 with TRBJ2-5; D remains ambiguous. V gave up 5 bases and J gave up 5 bases, with 15 bases separating them. CDR3 size: 14 residues. CDR1 SEHNR and CDR2 FQNEAQ come from the germline V gene (reference sequence). The DNA for the CDR3 is TGTGCCAGCAGCCCCCGTGAGGCTGGGGAGACCCAGTACTTC. It specifies CASSPREAGETQYF. Full variable domain (rest looked up from reference TRBV7-9 and TRBJ2-5): DTGVSQNPRHKITKRGQNVTFRCDPISEHNRLYWYRQTLGQGPEFLTYFQNEAQLEKSRLLSDRFSAERPKGSFSTLEIQRTEQGDSAMYLCASSPREAGETQYFGPGTRLLVL.

This clone was detected only a few times. V usage is TRBV11-2 and J usage is TRBJ2-1; 12 positions agree with TRBD2. CDR1 and CDR2 from the germline V gene are SGHAT and FQNNGV. The length of the CDR3 is 17 residues. J gave up 5 bases and V 3 bases, and 8 bases lay outside the gene matches. CDR3 DNA: TGTGCCAGCAGCTTCAAAGGACTAGCGGGGCCGAACAATGAGCAGTTCTTC. Translation gives CASSFKGLAGPNNEQFF.

The chain couples TRBV6-5 to TRBJ2-7, with 10 bases matching TRBD1. Germline loops: CDR1 MNHEY, CDR2 SVGAGI. This CDR3 spans 15 amino acids. J was trimmed by 4 bases and V by 6 bases; bases with no gene match: 9. CDR3 region: CASRPPGQGPYEQYF. The CDR3 region has the DNA TGTGCCAGCAGGCCGCCGGGACAGGGGCCATACGAGCAGTACTTC.

This clone rates as medium-sized (0.01 to 0.1%). The chain combines TRBV7-9 with TRBJ2-2, with D tentatively TRBD2 (5 bases). CDR3 length: 15 amino acids. Germline lookup yields CDR1 SEHNR and CDR2 FQNEAQ (reference sequence). Trimming took off 0 bases at V and 5 bases at J, with 10 bases between the two ends. The DNA for the CDR3 is TGTGCCAGCAGCTTAGCATTATCGGGAACCGGGGAGCTGTTTTTT. This gives the protein CASSLALSGTGELFF.